Listed below are T cell receptor beta chains from one sample, sequenced in a study of OX40 agonist ivuxolimab in advanced cancers. Assay: immunoSEQ multiplex PCR; the TCRdb copy retains only in-frame clones and omits some. The sample has some 57,000 clones; around nine tenths are singletons. The sample was CD4+ or CD8+ T cells sorted from blood, taken in a trial of the OX40 agonist ivuxolimab. The receptors shown here come from an adult with an advanced solid tumor such as melanoma, head and neck, liver or kidney cancer. Each CDR3 is given with its conserved first and last residue. The D gene is left open where the match is weak. Clone size is given for some rows only: seen once, a few or many times, or a class if the clone is expanded.

D gene,V gene,J gene,clone size,CDR3 protein,CDR3 DNA
.,TRBV6-5,TRBJ1-4,.,CASSYSSSDDNEKLFF,TGTGCCAGCAGTTACTCGAGTTCGGACGATAATGAAAAACTGTTTTTT
.,TRBV27,TRBJ2-7,.,CASSPGDWFGEQYF,TGTGCCAGCAGTCCCGGGGACTGGTTTGGAGAGCAGTACTTC
TRBD2,TRBV28,TRBJ2-1,once,CASSLLTSGNGEQFF,TGTGCCAGCAGTCTTCTGACTAGCGGGAATGGTGAGCAGTTCTTC
.,TRBV28,TRBJ2-5,.,CASSFGVRLKRLGETQYF,TGTGCCAGCAGTTTTGGCGTCCGGCTTAAGCGTTTGGGAGAGACCCAGTACTTC
.,TRBV28,TRBJ2-5,.,CASSPKQETQYF,TGTGCCAGCAGTCCAAAACAAGAGACCCAGTACTTC
TRBD1,TRBV29-1,TRBJ1-4,.,CSAEDRVDEKLFF,TGCAGCGCGGAGGACAGGGTCGATGAAAAACTGTTTTTT
.,TRBV5-6,TRBJ1-5,once,CASSLGGFGNQPQHF,TGTGCCAGCAGCTTGGGAGGCTTTGGCAATCAGCCCCAGCATTTT
.,TRBV28,TRBJ1-2,.,CASSLGVGYRGYTF,TGTGCCAGCAGTTTGGGAGTGGGGTATCGGGGCTACACCTTC
.,TRBV2,TRBJ1-1,.,CASSEALRVGSPEAFF,TGTGCCAGCAGTGAAGCGCTAAGGGTCGGGTCCCCTGAAGCTTTCTTT
.,TRBV18,TRBJ2-6,.,CASSRTNGGSNVLTF,TGTGCCAGCTCACGAACGAATGGGGGGTCCAACGTCCTGACTTTC
TRBD1,TRBV27,TRBJ2-4,.,CASSLGQQGINIQYF,TGTGCCAGCAGTTTAGGTCAACAGGGGATAAACATTCAGTACTTC
.,TRBV15,TRBJ2-2,.,CATKRERLSYFNTNTGELFF,TGTGCCACCAAACGGGAACGGCTTTCATACTTTAATACGAACACCGGGGAGCTGTTTTTT
.,TRBV19,TRBJ2-7,.,CASTSRAVTGTYEQYF,TGTGCCAGTACCTCTCGGGCGGTCACAGGAACCTACGAGCAGTACTTC
.,TRBV4-2,TRBJ1-5,few,CASSQDEGFQPQHF,TGTGCCAGCAGCCAAGATGAGGGTTTCCAGCCCCAGCATTTT
.,TRBV6-1,TRBJ2-4,.,CASSTLGGGKNIQYF,TGTGCCAGCAGCACACTAGGGGGGGGCAAAAACATTCAGTACTTC
.,TRBV6-6,TRBJ1-5,.,CASSKQPQHF,TGTGCCAGCAGTAAACAGCCCCAGCATTTT
TRBD2,TRBV9,TRBJ2-1,.,CASSVGGGEYNEQFF,TGTGCCAGCAGCGTAGGGGGAGGGGAATACAATGAGCAGTTCTTC
.,TRBV2,TRBJ2-3,.,CASRTISTDTQYF,TGTGCCAGCAGAACTATCAGCACAGATACGCAGTATTTT